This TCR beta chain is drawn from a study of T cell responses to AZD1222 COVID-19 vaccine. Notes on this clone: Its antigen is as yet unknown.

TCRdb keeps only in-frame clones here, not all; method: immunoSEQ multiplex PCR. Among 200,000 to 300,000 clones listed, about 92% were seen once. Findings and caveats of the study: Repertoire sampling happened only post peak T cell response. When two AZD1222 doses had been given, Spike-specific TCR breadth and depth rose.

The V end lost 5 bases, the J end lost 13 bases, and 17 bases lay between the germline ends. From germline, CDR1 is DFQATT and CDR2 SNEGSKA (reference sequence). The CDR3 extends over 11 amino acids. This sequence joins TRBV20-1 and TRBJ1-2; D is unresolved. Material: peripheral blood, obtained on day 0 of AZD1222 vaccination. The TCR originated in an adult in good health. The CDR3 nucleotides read TGCAGTGCTTCAAGGGCAGGAGAGGTCACCTTC. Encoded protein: CSASRAGEVTF.